This is a list of T cell receptor beta chains from one sample in a study of somatic mutations in T cells in chronic GVHD. Repertoires were generated with immunoSEQ multiplex PCR, while TCRdb's copy carries only in-frame clones and drops some. The sample contains around 1,700 clones, approximately 63% of which appear only once. Sequenced: CD8+ T cells from blood. The receptors here all came from a male patient aged 45-60 years with chronic graft-versus-host disease. Some T cells may originate from the graft donor. The CDR3 runs from the conserved cysteine through the conserved F or W. A D gene is named only where the DNA matches it firmly. Size tells how often a clone was seen (once, few, many) or the class of an expanded clone, and some rows leave it out.

V	size	J	D	DNA	CDR3
TRBV13	.	TRBJ2-7	TRBD2	TGTGCCAGCAGCCTCGGACTAGCGGCCTCCTACGAGCAGTACTTC	CASSLGLAASYEQYF
TRBV11-3	hyperexpanded	TRBJ2-2	.	TGTGCCAGCAGCTTACGGGGGAGTCAAGCCGGGGAGCTGTTTTTT	CASSLRGSQAGELFF
TRBV14	.	TRBJ1-3	.	TGTGCCAGCAGCCAATATTTCTCTGGAAACACCATATATTTT	CASSQYFSGNTIYF
TRBV18	.	TRBJ2-1	TRBD2	TGTGCCAGCTCCCCCTTGCGGGAGGGCCTAGATAATGAGCAGTTCTTC	CASSPLREGLDNEQFF
TRBV7-9	.	TRBJ1-2	TRBD1	TGTGCCAGCAGCTCCAAGACAGGGGGCCCTTCCTCCATCTATGGCTACACCTTC	CASSSKTGGPSSIYGYTF
TRBV19	few	TRBJ1-1	.	TGTGCCAGTAGCTCCGAGGGTGTCGTAGCTTTCTTT	CASSSEGVVAFF
TRBV6-5	once	TRBJ2-3	TRBD2	TGTGCCAGCAGCCTAGCGGGGGGGCCGGTAGATACGCAGTATTTT	CASSLAGGPVDTQYF
TRBV4-1	.	TRBJ1-2	.	TGTGCCAGCAGCTCGTCGGGGGGTATTGTTTATGGCTACACCTTC	CASSSSGGIVYGYTF
TRBV30	.	TRBJ1-6	.	TGTGCCTGGAACTCTTCCCCCGAGAGGAATTCACCCCTCCACTTT	CAWNSSPERNSPLHF
TRBV7-8	.	TRBJ2-7	TRBD2	TGTGCCAGCAGCTTAACGGGAGGGCCGGGGCAGTACTTC	CASSLTGGPGQYF
TRBV10-3	few	TRBJ2-1	.	TGTGCCATCAGTGACCCAAATGAGCAGTTCTTC	CAISDPNEQFF
TRBV4-1	once	TRBJ1-2	TRBD1	TGCGCCAGCAGGCTCGAGGGGGCGCGGGGCTACACCTTC	CASRLEGARGYTF
TRBV19	.	TRBJ2-7	.	TGTGCCAGTAGTATTGCGGACAAATCTCCCTACGAGCAGTACTTC	CASSIADKSPYEQYF
TRBV4-1	.	TRBJ2-7	.	TGCGCCAGCAGCCAAGATTTTCCAGGAACGACCTACGAGCAGTACTTC	CASSQDFPGTTYEQYF
TRBV6-5	few	TRBJ2-5	.	TGTGCCAGCAGTTATGCCGAGGAAGGAGGGACCCAGTACTTC	CASSYAEEGGTQYF
TRBV7-9	.	TRBJ1-2	.	TGTGCCAGCAGCTTAACAGGGAGCCCCTATGGCTACACCTTC	CASSLTGSPYGYTF
TRBV29-1	few	TRBJ2-5	TRBD2	TGCAGCGTTCAAGGGGGTAGCGGGAGCCCGAGGGGGGAGACCCAGTACTTC	CSVQGGSGSPRGETQYF
TRBV4-2	.	TRBJ1-2	.	TGTGCCAGCAGCTCGTCGGGGGGTATTGTTTATGGCTACACCTTC	CASSSSGGIVYGYTF